This entry describes one TCR beta chain. These data belong to a study of T cell responses to AZD1222 COVID-19 vaccine. Only in-frame clones appear in the TCRdb table, and some are missing; sequencing was by immunoSEQ multiplex PCR. The top ten hold 15% to 20% of the sample, which has 100,000 or so clones, approximately 87% seen once. The receptor's source is an adult in good health. The material was peripheral blood, obtained on day 0 of AZD1222 vaccination.

The CDR3 bases are TGTGCCAGCTCACCATCACAGGGGGCGTTCTATGAAAAACTGTTTTTT. Translating it yields CASSPSQGAFYEKLFF. The chain employs TRBV18 and TRBJ1-4, with 9 bases aligning to TRBD1. Trimming took 2 bases from V and 6 from J; bases not matched to a gene: 7. Germline V lookup: CDR1 KGHSH, CDR2 LQKENI. This CDR3 spans 16 amino acids.